These T cell receptor beta chains were read from a single sample in a study of T-cell reconstitution after alpha-beta-depleted transplantation in children. TCRdb redid the calling of the PCR reads with MiXCR, one entry per CDR3 protein. The sample shows roughly 610,000 distinct CDR3 sequences, about 11% of them seen only once. Specimen: PBMCs from the stem cell graft donor, collected from the stem cell graft. The source of these receptors is a human donor who donated a stem cell graft to a child with acute myeloid leukemia. Each CDR3 is given without its conserved first and last residue. A D gene is named only where the DNA matches it firmly.

TRBD1	TRBV12-3/TRBV12-4	ASSFLQGAVYEQF
NA	TRBV7-3	ASSSVGGNTGELF
TRBD2	TRBV7-9	ASSYLAGPFYEQY
TRBD1	TRBV27	ASSFDRGSSRYT
TRBD1	TRBV7-2	ASSPRQGSYTEAF
NA	TRBV15	ATSRERDSYNEQF
NA	TRBV19	ATSSPSYEQY
TRBD2	TRBV5-1	ASKETSGRAVETQY
NA	TRBV6-6	ASSYSMAAGDEKLF
NA	TRBV7-2	ASSLNRANYGYT
NA	TRBV29-1	SVDQVQGDTQY